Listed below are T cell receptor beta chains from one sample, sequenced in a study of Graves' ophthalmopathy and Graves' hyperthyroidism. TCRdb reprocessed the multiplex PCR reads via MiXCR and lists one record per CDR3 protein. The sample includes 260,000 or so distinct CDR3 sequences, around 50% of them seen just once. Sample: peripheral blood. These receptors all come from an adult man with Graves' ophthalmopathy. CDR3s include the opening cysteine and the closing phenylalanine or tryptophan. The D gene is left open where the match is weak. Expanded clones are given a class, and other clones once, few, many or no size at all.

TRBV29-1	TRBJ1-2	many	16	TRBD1	TGCAGCGTTGAAGATGGGTCAGGGGGTACAAACTATGGCTACACCTTC	CSVEDGSGGTNYGYTF
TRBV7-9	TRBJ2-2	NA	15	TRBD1	TGTGCCAGCAGCTCTCCAGACAGGGGCAACGGGGAGCTGTTTTTT	CASSSPDRGNGELFF
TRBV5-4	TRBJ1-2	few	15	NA	TGCGCCAGCAGCCAAGAAAGTCTGGACAACTATGGCTACACCTTC	CASSQESLDNYGYTF
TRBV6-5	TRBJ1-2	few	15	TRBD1	TGTGCCAGCAGGGGAGACAGGGGCCACCTCTATGGCTACACCTTC	CASRGDRGHLYGYTF
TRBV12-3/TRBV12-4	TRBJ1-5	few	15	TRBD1	TGTGCCAGCAGCCTGACAGGGGCTGGAGGTCAGCCCCAGCATTTT	CASSLTGAGGQPQHF
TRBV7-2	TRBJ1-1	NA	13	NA	TGTGCCAGCAGCCCGGGACTCGAGAGAGCGGCTTTCTTT	CASSPGLERAAFF
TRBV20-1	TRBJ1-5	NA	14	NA	TGCAGTGCTAGCGACGGGGGGGTACAAGGAGCCCAGCATTTT	CSASDGGVQGAQHF
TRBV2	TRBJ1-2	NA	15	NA	TGTGCCAGCAGTGGAGGGGCACCACTTAACTATGGCTACACCTTC	CASSGGAPLNYGYTF
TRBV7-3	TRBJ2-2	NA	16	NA	TGTGCCAGCAGCTTGCTAGGACAAATTAACACCGGGGAGCTGTTTTTT	CASSLLGQINTGELFF
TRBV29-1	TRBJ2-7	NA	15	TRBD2	TGCAGCGTTCCCTCGGGGGGGGCCCCCGGGGACGAGCAGTACTTC	CSVPSGGAPGDEQYF
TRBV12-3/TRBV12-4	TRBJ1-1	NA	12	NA	TGTGCCAGCATTGCTCCGGACACTGAAGCTTTCTTT	CASIAPDTEAFF
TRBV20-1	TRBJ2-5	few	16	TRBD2	TGCAGTGCTAGAGATTCGACTAGCGGGAGAACGGAGACCCAGTACTTC	CSARDSTSGRTETQYF
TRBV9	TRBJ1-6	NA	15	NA	TGTGCCAGCAGCCAGTCGTCGGGAGGAAATTCACCCCTCCACTTT	CASSQSSGGNSPLHF
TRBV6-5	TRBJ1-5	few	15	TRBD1	TGTGCCAGCAGCGCGACAGGGTATAGCAATCAGCCCCAGCATTTT	CASSATGYSNQPQHF
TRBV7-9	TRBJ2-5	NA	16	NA	TGTGCCAGCACCGGTCAGGGGTCGGGGGAGAAAGAGACCCAGTACTTC	CASTGQGSGEKETQYF
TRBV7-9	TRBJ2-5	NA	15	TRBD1	TGTGCCAGCAGCAAGGACAGGGTGTCCAAAGAGACCCAGTACTTC	CASSKDRVSKETQYF
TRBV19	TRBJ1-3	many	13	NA	TGTGCCAGTAGTAGCGGGAGTGGAAACACCATATATTTT	CASSSGSGNTIYF
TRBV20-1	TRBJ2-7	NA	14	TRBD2	TGCAGTGCTAGACCCGGTAGCGGGGTAGACGAGCAGTACTTC	CSARPGSGVDEQYF
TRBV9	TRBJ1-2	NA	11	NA	TGTGCCAGCACCCGAGGTAGGGGCTACACCTTC	CASTRGRGYTF
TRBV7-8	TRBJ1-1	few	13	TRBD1	TGTGCCAGCAGCTTGACAGGGCTCACTGAAGCTTTCTTT	CASSLTGLTEAFF
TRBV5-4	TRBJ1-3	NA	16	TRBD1	TGTGCCAGCAGCTCCCTCAGGGGGCGGACACGAAACACCATATATTTT	CASSSLRGRTRNTIYF
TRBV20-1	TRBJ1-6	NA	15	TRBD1	TGCAGTGCTAGAGAGGGGGCAGGGGGGAGGTCACCCCTCCACTTT	CSAREGAGGRSPLHF
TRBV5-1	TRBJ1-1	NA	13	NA	TGCGCCAGCAGCTTGGCGGGGACGGATGAAGCTTTCTTT	CASSLAGTDEAFF
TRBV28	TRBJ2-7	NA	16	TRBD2	TGTGCCAGCAGTTTTTCAGGACTAGCGGGAGGGGACGAGCAGTACTTC	CASSFSGLAGGDEQYF
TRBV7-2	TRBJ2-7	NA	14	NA	TGTGCCAGCAGCTTAGCGTCTGACTACTACGAACAGTACTTC	CASSLASDYYEQYF
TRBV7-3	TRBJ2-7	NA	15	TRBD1	TGTGCCAGCAGCCCCTCAACCGGGACAGACTACGAGCAGTACTTC	CASSPSTGTDYEQYF
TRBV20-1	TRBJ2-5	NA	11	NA	TGCAGTTCTCAACCGGGGGCCTCCCAGTACTTC	CSSQPGASQYF